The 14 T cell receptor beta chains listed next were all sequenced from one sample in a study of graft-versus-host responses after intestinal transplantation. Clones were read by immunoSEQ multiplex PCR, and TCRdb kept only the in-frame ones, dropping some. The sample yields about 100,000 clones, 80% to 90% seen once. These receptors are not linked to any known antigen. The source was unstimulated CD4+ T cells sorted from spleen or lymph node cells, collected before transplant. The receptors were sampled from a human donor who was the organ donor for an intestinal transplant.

CDR3 sequence reads: CASSEAIAGASYNEQFF. CDR3 sequence (DNA): TGCGCCAGCAGTGAGGCAATAGCGGGGGCGTCCTACAATGAGCAGTTCTTC. The chain carries TRBV10-1 and TRBJ2-1; 9 bases agree with TRBD2. CDR1 WNHNN and CDR2 SYGVQD come from the germline V gene (reference sequence). The V and J ends lost 2 bases and 1 base, in that order; junction bases with no gene match: 6. This CDR3 is 17 amino acids long.

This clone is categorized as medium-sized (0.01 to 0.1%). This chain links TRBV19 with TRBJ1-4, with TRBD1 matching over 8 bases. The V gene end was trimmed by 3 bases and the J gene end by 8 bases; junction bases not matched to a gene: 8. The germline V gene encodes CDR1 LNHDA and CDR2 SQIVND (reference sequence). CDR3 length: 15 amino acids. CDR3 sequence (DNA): TGTGCCAGTAGTATCTCGACAGGGGAAGGGGAAAAACTGTTTTTT. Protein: CASSISTGEGEKLFF. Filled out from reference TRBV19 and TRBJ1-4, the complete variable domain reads DGGITQSPKYLFRKEGQNVTLSCEQNLNHDAMYWYRQDPGQGLRLIYYSQIVNDFQKGDIAEGYSVSREKKESFPLTVTSAQKNPTAFYLCASSISTGEGEKLFFGSGTQLSVL.

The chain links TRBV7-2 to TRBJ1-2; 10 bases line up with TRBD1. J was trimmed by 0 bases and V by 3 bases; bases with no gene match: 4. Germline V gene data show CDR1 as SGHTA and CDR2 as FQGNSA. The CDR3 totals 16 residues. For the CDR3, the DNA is TGTGCCAGCAGCTTGGGACAGGGGAGACCTAACTATGGCTACACCTTC. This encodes CASSLGQGRPNYGYTF.

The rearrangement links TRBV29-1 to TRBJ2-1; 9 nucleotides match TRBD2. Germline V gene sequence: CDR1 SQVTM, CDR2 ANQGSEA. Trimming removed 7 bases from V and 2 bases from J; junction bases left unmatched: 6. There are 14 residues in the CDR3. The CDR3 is CSGRLAVAYNEQFF. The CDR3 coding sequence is TGCAGCGGGCGACTAGCGGTAGCCTACAATGAGCAGTTCTTC.

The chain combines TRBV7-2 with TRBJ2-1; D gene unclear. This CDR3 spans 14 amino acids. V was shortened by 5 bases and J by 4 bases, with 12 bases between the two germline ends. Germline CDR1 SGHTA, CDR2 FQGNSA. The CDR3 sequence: CASSPRQLYNEQFF. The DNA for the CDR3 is TGTGCCAGCAGCCCCCGGCAACTATACAATGAGCAGTTCTTC.

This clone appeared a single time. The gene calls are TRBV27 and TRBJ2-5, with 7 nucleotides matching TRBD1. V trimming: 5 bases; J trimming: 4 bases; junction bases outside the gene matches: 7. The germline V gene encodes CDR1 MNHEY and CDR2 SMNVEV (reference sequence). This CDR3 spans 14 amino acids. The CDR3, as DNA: TGTGCCAGCAGTCCCAGGGGGTTGCGAGAGACCCAGTACTTC. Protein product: CASSPRGLRETQYF.

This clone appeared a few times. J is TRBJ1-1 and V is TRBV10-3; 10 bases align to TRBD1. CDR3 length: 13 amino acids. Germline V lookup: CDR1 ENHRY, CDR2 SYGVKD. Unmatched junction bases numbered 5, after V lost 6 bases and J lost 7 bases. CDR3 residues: CAIRGQGMDEAFF. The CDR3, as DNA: TGTGCCATCAGGGGACAGGGGATGGATGAAGCTTTCTTT.

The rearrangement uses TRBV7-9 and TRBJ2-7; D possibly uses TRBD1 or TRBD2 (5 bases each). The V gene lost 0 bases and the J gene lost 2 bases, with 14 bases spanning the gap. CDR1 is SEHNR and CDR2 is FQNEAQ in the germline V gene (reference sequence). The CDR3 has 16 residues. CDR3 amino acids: CASSLAPGTTAYEQYF. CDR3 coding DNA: TGTGCCAGCAGCTTAGCCCCCGGGACCACCGCCTACGAGCAGTACTTC.

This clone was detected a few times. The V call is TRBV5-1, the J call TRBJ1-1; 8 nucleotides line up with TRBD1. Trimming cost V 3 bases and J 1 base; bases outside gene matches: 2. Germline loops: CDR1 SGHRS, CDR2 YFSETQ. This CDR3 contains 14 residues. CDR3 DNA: TGCGCCAGCAGCTCCGGGACAGGGAACACTGAAGCTTTCTTT. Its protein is CASSSGTGNTEAFF.

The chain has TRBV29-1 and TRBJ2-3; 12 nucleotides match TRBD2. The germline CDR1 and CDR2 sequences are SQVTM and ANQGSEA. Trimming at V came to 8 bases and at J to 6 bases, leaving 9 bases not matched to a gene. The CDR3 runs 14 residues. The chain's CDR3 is CSPSTSGSGDTQYF. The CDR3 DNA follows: TGCAGCCCCTCGACTAGCGGGAGCGGGGATACGCAGTATTTT.

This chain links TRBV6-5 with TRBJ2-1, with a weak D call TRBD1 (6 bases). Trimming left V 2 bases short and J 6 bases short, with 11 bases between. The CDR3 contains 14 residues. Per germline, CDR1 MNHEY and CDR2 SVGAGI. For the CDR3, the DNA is TGTGCCAGCAGTTACACACAGGGTGTCAATGAGCAGTTCTTC. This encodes CASSYTQGVNEQFF.

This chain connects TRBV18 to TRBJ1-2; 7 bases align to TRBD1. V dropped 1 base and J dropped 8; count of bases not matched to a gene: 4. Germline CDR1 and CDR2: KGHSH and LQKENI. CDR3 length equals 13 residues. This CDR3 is CASSPQGANGYTF. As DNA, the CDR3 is TGTGCCAGCTCACCACAGGGGGCAAACGGCTACACCTTC.

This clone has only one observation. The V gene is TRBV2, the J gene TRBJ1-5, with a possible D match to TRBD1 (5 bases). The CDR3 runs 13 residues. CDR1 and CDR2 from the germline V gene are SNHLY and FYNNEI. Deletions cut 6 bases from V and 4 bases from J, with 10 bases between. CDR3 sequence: CASRRDQNQPQHF. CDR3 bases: TGTGCCAGCAGAAGGGACCAGAATCAGCCCCAGCATTTT.

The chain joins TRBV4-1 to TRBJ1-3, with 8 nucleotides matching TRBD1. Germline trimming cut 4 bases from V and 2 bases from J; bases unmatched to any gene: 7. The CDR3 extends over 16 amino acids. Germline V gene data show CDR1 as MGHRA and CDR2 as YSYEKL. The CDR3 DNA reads TGCGCCAGCAGCCTCGGGACAGGTAGTGCTGGAAACACCATATATTTT. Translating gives CASSLGTGSAGNTIYF.